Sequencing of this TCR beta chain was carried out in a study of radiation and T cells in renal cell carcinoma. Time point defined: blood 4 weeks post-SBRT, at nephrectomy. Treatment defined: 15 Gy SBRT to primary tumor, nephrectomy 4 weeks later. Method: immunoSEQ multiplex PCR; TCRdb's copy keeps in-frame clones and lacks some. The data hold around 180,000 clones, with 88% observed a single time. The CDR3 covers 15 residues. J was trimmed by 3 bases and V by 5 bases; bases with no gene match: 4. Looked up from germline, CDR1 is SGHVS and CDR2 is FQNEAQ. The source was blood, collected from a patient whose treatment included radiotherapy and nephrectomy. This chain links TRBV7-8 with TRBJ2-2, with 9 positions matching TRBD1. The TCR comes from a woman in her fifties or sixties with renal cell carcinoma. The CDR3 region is CASSPGQGDTGELFF. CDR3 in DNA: TGTGCCAGCAGCCCGGGACAGGGTGACACCGGGGAGCTGTTTTTT.